This passage covers 16 T cell receptor beta chains from one sample sequenced in a study of blood T cell repertoires in COVID-19. Data came from immunoSEQ multiplex PCR; TCRdb stores just in-frame clones and leaves some out. The table lists fewer than 85,000 clones, approximately 79% of them singletons. Material for sequencing was peripheral blood. These receptor sequences come from a man aged 55 to 70 with active or convalescent COVID-19.

V gene TRBV9 combines with J gene TRBJ2-3, with D possibly TRBD1 on 6 matching bases. V shed 1 base and J shed 6 bases, with 18 bases lying between them. CDR1 is SGDLS and CDR2 is YYNGEE in the germline V gene. The CDR3 extends over 16 amino acids. The CDR3 spells CASSVPDRLLGDTQYF. CDR3 nucleotide sequence: TGTGCCAGCAGCGTACCCGACAGGCTTTTAGGTGATACGCAGTATTTT.

The chain has TRBV30 and TRBJ1-4; maybe TRBD1 (5 bases). V lost 0 bases, J lost 6 bases, and 8 bases lay in between. CDR1 and CDR2 from the germline V gene are GTSNPN and SVGIG (reference sequence). This CDR3 comprises 13 residues. The DNA for the CDR3 is TGTGCCTGGAGTGTGGGGGGGTATGAAAAACTGTTTTTT. Protein product: CAWSVGGYEKLFF.

This sequence joins TRBV9 and TRBJ1-2, with 7 nucleotides matching TRBD1. The CDR3 has 14 amino acids. Trimming at V came to 4 bases and at J to 5 bases, leaving 8 bases not matched to a gene. CDR1 is SGDLS, CDR2 YYNGEE, per germline. The DNA of the CDR3 is TGTGCCAGCAGCCAAGGAGGGACAGCATATGGCTACACCTTC. Translated, it gives CASSQGGTAYGYTF.

This sequence joins TRBV10-3 and TRBJ1-2; 8 positions agree with TRBD1. The CDR3 is 13 amino acids. The V gene's germline CDR1 is ENHRY and CDR2 SYGVKD. The V segment lost 8 bases and the J segment 4 bases; nucleotides outside the gene matches: 6. The CDR3 DNA sequence: TGTGCCATCTTCCCAGGGGGCACCTATGGCTACACCTTC. Protein sequence: CAIFPGGTYGYTF.

This rearrangement joins TRBV3-1 (or the pseudogene TRBV3-2) to TRBJ2-7, with 10 bases that match TRBD2. This CDR3 has 14 amino acids. CDR1 LGHDT and CDR2 YNNKEL come from the germline V gene (reference sequence). Losses at the gene ends were 6 bases for V and 5 bases for J; bases not matched to a gene: 7. CDR3 sequence (DNA): TGTGCCAGCAGTCTCGGGACTAGCGTGCACGAGCAGTACTTC. It specifies CASSLGTSVHEQYF.

This chain connects TRBV4-2 to TRBJ1-2; tentative D call: TRBD1 (5 bases). The CDR3 covers 13 residues. V was trimmed by 4 bases and J by 7 bases, leaving 13 bases between them. Germline CDR1 LGHNA, CDR2 YNFKEQ. The CDR3 region is CASSRGEVRGYTF. In DNA form, the CDR3 reads TGTGCCAGCAGCCGAGGGGAGGTACGTGGCTACACCTTC.

The rearrangement links TRBV6-5 to TRBJ2-5; TRBD1 matches at 7 bases. V gave up 7 bases and J gave up 2 bases; unmatched junction bases: 4. Per germline, CDR1 MNHEY and CDR2 SVGAGI. The CDR3 is 13 residues long. CDR3 sequence reads: CASTRQGQETQYF. CDR3 DNA: TGTGCCAGCACCAGACAGGGACAAGAGACCCAGTACTTC.

CDR3 DNA sequence: TGTGCCAGCAAGGCAGGGGGCACAAAACTGTTTTTT. As protein: CASKAGGTKLFF. The V and J genes are TRBV2 and TRBJ1-4; TRBD1 matches 8 bases. Germline CDR1 SNHLY, CDR2 FYNNEI. The CDR3 has 12 amino acids. The V segment lost 7 bases and the J segment 10 bases; nucleotides outside the gene matches: 5.

This rearrangement joins TRBV6-5 to TRBJ2-2; the match to TRBD2 covers 8 bases. CDR1 is MNHEY, CDR2 SVGAGI, per germline. V was clipped by 2 bases and J by 9 bases; unmatched bases: 11. The CDR3 has 16 amino acids. In nucleotides, the CDR3 is TGTGCCAGCAGTTACCCTGGACTAGCCGAATTTCGGGAGCTGTTTTTT. Residues: CASSYPGLAEFRELFF.

The chain carries TRBV30 and TRBJ1-6, with D possibly matching TRBD1 (6 bases). Trimming stripped 0 bases from V and 6 bases from J, with 12 bases between. CDR3 length: 15 amino acids. CDR1 GTSNPN and CDR2 SVGIG come from the germline V gene (reference sequence). CDR3 nucleotides: TGTGCCTGGAGTGTTCTTGCCAGGGGTAATTCACCCCTCCACTTT. This encodes CAWSVLARGNSPLHF.

This clone was seen ten or more times. The gene calls are TRBV7-9 and TRBJ1-6; D might be TRBD1 (5 bases). The CDR3 sequence is 14 residues long. V gave up 2 bases and J gave up 9 bases, with 11 bases separating them. Germline CDR1 and CDR2: SEHNR and FQNEAQ (reference sequence). CDR3 DNA sequence: TGTGCCAGCAGCTTAATTGGGGGGGTTTCACCCCTCCACTTT. Translated, it gives CASSLIGGVSPLHF.

This chain uses TRBV6-5 with TRBJ1-4; 8 bases match TRBD1. Germline CDR1 and CDR2: MNHEY and SVGAGI. This CDR3 is built from 15 residues. Germline trimming cut 6 bases from V and 2 bases from J; bases unmatched to any gene: 5. The CDR3 bases are TGTGCCAGCAGGGACAGGGCGGGCACTAATGAAAAACTGTTTTTT. Protein sequence: CASRDRAGTNEKLFF.

In its sample, this clone was seen a few times. The chain carries TRBV4-2 and TRBJ2-3; 10 bases are shared with TRBD2. V was clipped by 1 base and J by 5 bases; unmatched bases: 9. Germline V gives CDR1 LGHNA, CDR2 YNFKEQ. The CDR3 consists of 17 residues. The CDR3 is CASSQVRAGGPGDTQYF. For the CDR3, the DNA is TGTGCCAGCAGCCAAGTCAGAGCGGGGGGGCCGGGAGATACGCAGTATTTT.

This clone turned up a few times. V is TRBV2 and J is TRBJ1-5; D remains ambiguous. The length of the CDR3 is 14 residues. Per germline, CDR1 SNHLY and CDR2 FYNNEI. With 5 bases removed from V and 7 bases from J, the gap between germline ends came to 15 bases. CDR3 region: CASSPSLREQPQHF. The CDR3 DNA follows: TGTGCCAGCAGTCCAAGTTTGAGGGAACAGCCCCAGCATTTT.

CDR3 DNA sequence: TGTGCCAGCAGCGTAGATATGAGCCGCTCCTATAATTCACCCCTCCACTTT. Encoded protein: CASSVDMSRSYNSPLHF. J is TRBJ1-6 and V is TRBV9, with D uncertain. This CDR3 has 17 amino acids. Germline V gene sequence: CDR1 SGDLS, CDR2 YYNGEE. V gave up 0 bases and J gave up 0 bases, with 10 bases separating them.

This clone has just a few counts. This rearrangement joins TRBV6-5 to TRBJ1-1; tentatively, D is TRBD1 (6 bases). CDR1 is MNHEY, CDR2 SVGAGI, per germline. The CDR3 contains 13 residues. Trimming removed 5 bases from V and 1 base from J, with 8 bases in between. The CDR3 sequence is CASSRDTNTEAFF. CDR3 bases: TGTGCCAGCAGTCGGGACACGAACACTGAAGCTTTCTTT.